This entry lists 27 T cell receptor beta chains sequenced from one sample in a study of regulatory T cells in long-lasting Graves disease. Specified time point: newly diagnosed GD, antithyroid drugs for less than 3 months. RNA extracted from PBMCs served as the sequencing template. iRepertoire HTBI primers and Arm-PCR of CDR3 regions built TCR beta libraries. TCRdb re-called the multiplex PCR reads with MiXCR, one entry per CDR3 protein. The data hold about 540,000 distinct CDR3 sequences, with roughly 14% observed a single time. These data were also filed under a second study, of T cells in Graves' hyperthyroidism and ophthalmopathy.

The starting material was peripheral blood mononuclear cells (PBMCs), obtained at new diagnosis, from a patient treated with antithyroid drugs. Receptors originate from a man aged 30 to 45 with Graves disease.

The chain recombines TRBV5-6 with TRBJ1-3; no firm D call. Germline V gene sequence: CDR1 SGHDT, CDR2 YYEEEE. The CDR3 consists of 15 residues. V lost 4 bases and J lost 0, with 11 bases in between. The CDR3 DNA follows: TGTGCCAGCAGCCCGACGGATACCTCTGGAAACACCATATATTTT. This translates into CASSPTDTSGNTIYF.

This clonotype was picked up many times. The rearrangement joins TRBV2 to TRBJ1-5, with D possibly TRBD1 on 5 matching bases. This CDR3 contains 14 residues. Germline V lookup: CDR1 SNHLY, CDR2 FYNNEI. Trimming removed 8 bases from V and 0 bases from J, with 11 bases in between. As DNA, the CDR3 is TGTGCCAGCCAGACAGATCATAGCAATCAGCCCCAGCATTTT. Its translation is CASQTDHSNQPQHF.

The sample holds a few counts of this clonotype. The chain couples TRBV7-9 to TRBJ2-7; D not resolved. Deletions cut 5 bases from V and 4 bases from J, with 15 bases between. The length of the CDR3 is 14 residues. Germline V gives CDR1 SEHNR, CDR2 FQNEAQ (reference sequence). The CDR3 DNA reads TGTGCCAGCAGCAACGCAGGAGAGGTATACGAGCAGTACTTC. Its translation is CASSNAGEVYEQYF.

This clonotype was detected many times. V gene TRBV24-1 combines with J gene TRBJ1-5; possibly TRBD1 for D (6 bases). Trimming took off 5 bases at V and 3 bases at J, with 13 bases between the two ends. In germline, CDR1 is KGHDR, CDR2 SFDVKD. CDR3 length equals 15 residues. CDR3 in amino acids: CATSAGQTDNQPQHF. The CDR3 nucleotides read TGTGCCACCAGTGCCGGACAGACTGACAATCAGCCCCAGCATTTT.

This clonotype came up a few times. This sequence joins TRBV10-1 and TRBJ1-1; a possible D gene is TRBD1 (5 bases). Trimming cost V 0 bases and J 10 bases, with 15 bases left between them. CDR3 size: 14 residues. CDR1 and CDR2 (germline): WNHNN, SYGVQD (reference sequence). CDR3 loop: CASSESGTLLGAFF. The CDR3 nucleotides read TGCGCCAGCAGTGAGTCAGGGACCCTCCTGGGAGCTTTCTTT.

V is TRBV27 and J is TRBJ2-7; TRBD2 aligns across 9 bases. This CDR3 region has 15 residues. Germline assignment: CDR1 MNHEY and CDR2 SMNVEV (reference sequence). The V gene end was trimmed by 6 bases and the J gene end by 4 bases; junction bases not matched to a gene: 10. The CDR3 bases are TGTGCCAGCAGGACCCTAGCGGGATTGGGGTACGAGCAGTACTTC. It codes for CASRTLAGLGYEQYF.

This clonotype has a count of ten or more. The rearrangement uses TRBV12-3 or TRBV12-4 and TRBJ2-1, with D perhaps being TRBD1 or TRBD2 (5 bases each). Trimming pared 2 bases from V and 0 bases from J, leaving 11 bases between. The CDR3 runs 16 residues. The CDR3 DNA sequence: TGTGCCAGCAGTTTATATTGGGGGAGCTCCTACAATGAGCAGTTCTTC. It yields the protein CASSLYWGSSYNEQFF.

This clonotype was detected only a few times. The chain couples TRBV27 to TRBJ1-6; D gene ambiguous. V was pared by 4 bases and J by 6 bases, with 10 bases between. The CDR3 extends over 14 amino acids. The germline CDR1 and CDR2 sequences are MNHEY and SMNVEV (reference sequence). CDR3 sequence (DNA): TGTGCCAGCAGTTCGGCGGAACCTAATTCACCCCTCCACTTT. Translating it yields CASSSAEPNSPLHF.

This clonotype was counted many times. The chain carries TRBV12-3 or TRBV12-4 and TRBJ1-1, with TRBD1 identical over 8 bases. The length of the CDR3 is 17 residues. Unmatched junction bases numbered 12, after V lost 6 bases and J lost 0 bases. CDR3 nucleotides: TGTGCCAGCAGACCCCGAGGGGACAGGAGTATGAACACTGAAGCTTTCTTT. Translated: CASRPRGDRSMNTEAFF.

This clonotype was observed a handful of times. The CDR3 region has the DNA TGTGCCAGCAGCGCCGGGACAGGGAAAGGGTCTGGGGCCAACGTCCTGACTTTC. Protein: CASSAGTGKGSGANVLTF. The chain joins TRBV12-3 or TRBV12-4 to TRBJ2-6; 9 nucleotides line up with TRBD1. V shed 6 bases and J 1 base; nucleotides not matched to a gene: 10. The CDR3 totals 18 residues.

This clonotype was seen a handful of times. The rearrangement links TRBV29-1 to TRBJ1-2; 7 bases map to TRBD1. J was trimmed by 5 bases and V by 2 bases; bases with no gene match: 5. The germline V gene has CDR1 SQVTM and CDR2 ANQGSEA. This CDR3 contains 13 residues. The CDR3 DNA sequence: TGCAGCGTTGAAAACCAGGGGGGTTATGGCTACACCTTC. This encodes CSVENQGGYGYTF.

In its sample, this clonotype was seen many times. The chain joins TRBV12-3 or TRBV12-4 to TRBJ2-4; D might be TRBD2 (7 bases). Trimming removed 1 base at V and 1 base at J, with 14 bases between. CDR3 length: 17 amino acids. The CDR3 nucleotides are TGTGCCAGCAGTTTAGTAGGGACTACAGGGGCCAAAAACATTCAGTACTTC. Its translation is CASSLVGTTGAKNIQYF.

This clonotype was recorded many times. The chain combines TRBV27 with TRBJ1-2; 8 bases fit TRBD1. The CDR3 sequence is 16 residues long. V was clipped by 6 bases and J by 5 bases; unmatched bases: 14. The V gene's germline CDR1 is MNHEY and CDR2 SMNVEV (reference sequence). The CDR3 sequence is CASRPIPRTGWYGYTF. As DNA, the CDR3 is TGTGCCAGCAGACCCATTCCTCGGACAGGGTGGTATGGCTACACCTTC.

This clonotype was recorded at least ten times. The rearrangement uses TRBV28 and TRBJ1-2; D perhaps matches TRBD1 (5 bases). The V gene lost 2 bases and the J gene lost 4 bases, with 17 bases spanning the gap. Germline assignment: CDR1 MDHEN and CDR2 SYDVKM. CDR3 length equals 16 residues. In nucleotides, the CDR3 is TGTGCCAGCAGTTTAGGGACGGGACCCTCCCTCTATGGCTACACCTTC. It encodes CASSLGTGPSLYGYTF.

This clonotype came up many times. CDR3 bases: TGTGCCAGCACTAGAAGGAGGGAGTATGGCTACACCTTC. Amino acid sequence: CASTRRREYGYTF. The V and J genes are TRBV12-3 or TRBV12-4 and TRBJ1-2, with D uncertain. This CDR3 region has 13 residues. The germline V and J ends were trimmed by 7 bases and 5 bases, with 14 bases remaining between them.

Many counts were recorded for this clonotype. The V call is TRBV10-3, the J call TRBJ1-2, with D tentatively TRBD1 (5 bases). CDR1 is ENHRY, CDR2 SYGVKD, per germline. This CDR3 region has 13 residues. The V and J ends lost 6 bases and 8 bases respectively, with 16 bases between them. CDR3 sequence reads: CAIRGDGTRGYTF. DNA of the CDR3: TGTGCCATCAGGGGCGACGGGACTAGGGGCTACACCTTC.

The CDR3 nucleotides read TGTGCCACTACATCGTTGGGGGGATTTAGCACAGATACGCAGTATTTT. Its protein is CATTSLGGFSTDTQYF. The V call is TRBV27, the J call TRBJ2-3, with D possibly being TRBD2 (6 bases). Trimming shortened V by 10 bases and J by 0 bases, and 20 bases separated the two germline ends. CDR1 is MNHEY and CDR2 is SMNVEV in the germline V gene (reference sequence). This CDR3 has 16 residues.

Comments on this clonotype: A much larger clone lies one base from this, so it may be a read error. This sequence joins TRBV6-5 and TRBJ1-2; 8 positions match TRBD1. This CDR3 contains 17 residues. Germline CDR1 MNHEY, CDR2 SVGAGI. The DNA of the CDR3 is TGTGTCAGCAGTTACTCGACCTACAGGGGGTTGAGTGGTGGCTACACCTTC. This gives the protein CVSSYSTYRGLSGGYTF.

V is TRBV19 and J is TRBJ2-7; tentative D call: TRBD2 (5 bases). Per the germline V gene, CDR1 is LNHDA and CDR2 is SQIVND (reference sequence). Trimming pared 7 bases from V and 5 bases from J, leaving 21 bases between. The CDR3 has 15 amino acids. The CDR3 bases are TGTGCCAGTAAAGGGTGGGGTGAGGGCTTCAACGAGCAGTACTTC. Translation gives CASKGWGEGFNEQYF.

Ten or more counts support this clonotype. This chain connects TRBV5-6 to TRBJ1-1, with D unclear. Germline CDR1 and CDR2: SGHDT and YYEEEE. This CDR3 comprises 12 residues. The V gene lost 2 bases and the J gene lost 1 base, with 3 bases spanning the gap. The DNA for the CDR3 is TGTGCCAGCAGCTTTGAGAACACTGAAGCTTTCTTT. Its translation is CASSFENTEAFF. Combining the CDR3 with reference TRBV5-6 and TRBJ1-1 gives the whole variable domain DAGVTQSPTHLIKTRGQQVTLRCSPKSGHDTVSWYQQALGQGPQFIFQYYEEEERQRGNFPDRFSGHQFPNYSSELNVNALLLGDSALYLCASSFENTEAFFGQGTRLTVV.

In this sample, this clonotype turned up many times. This chain connects TRBV11-2 to TRBJ1-2; 7 nucleotides match TRBD1. After removal of 5 bases from V and 4 bases from J, the junction contained 7 bases not matched to a gene. The CDR3 loop spans 14 amino acids. Germline V gene sequence: CDR1 SGHAT, CDR2 FQNNGV. The CDR3 loop reads CASSRDSRGYGYTF. In nucleotides, the CDR3 is TGTGCCAGCAGCCGGGACAGTAGGGGCTATGGCTACACCTTC.

This clonotype was seen repeatedly, ten times or more. V and J are TRBV14 and TRBJ2-7, with D unclear. V was trimmed by 3 bases and J by 0 bases, leaving 9 bases between them. Looked up from germline, CDR1 is SGHDN and CDR2 is FVKESK. This CDR3 has 14 amino acids. CDR3 loop: CASSHLDNSYEQYF. CDR3 nucleotide sequence: TGTGCCAGCAGCCACCTTGACAACTCCTACGAGCAGTACTTC.

This clonotype was found many times. The V gene is TRBV5-6, the J gene TRBJ2-7; 8 bases are shared with TRBD2. The length of the CDR3 is 14 residues. CDR1 and CDR2 from the germline V gene are SGHDT and YYEEEE. V dropped 2 bases and J dropped 4; count of bases not matched to a gene: 5. CDR3 sequence reads: CASSLGAGGYEQYF. As DNA, the CDR3 is TGTGCCAGCAGCTTAGGGGCGGGAGGTTACGAGCAGTACTTC.

The V gene is TRBV2, the J gene TRBJ2-5; TRBD1 agrees at 8 bases. After removal of 7 bases from V and 2 bases from J, the junction contained 12 bases not matched to a gene. Germline-derived CDR1 and CDR2 are SNHLY and FYNNEI. The CDR3 is 16 amino acids. The DNA of the CDR3 is TGTGCCAGCACTCGCCAACGGACAGGGTGGCAAGAGACCCAGTACTTC. This gives the protein CASTRQRTGWQETQYF.

This clonotype was recorded at least ten times. The chain carries TRBV5-1 and TRBJ1-1; D is possibly TRBD1 (5 bases). Deletions cut 0 bases from V and 5 bases from J, with 20 bases between. The CDR3 consists of 17 residues. Germline-derived CDR1 and CDR2 are SGHRS and YFSETQ. Here the CDR3 DNA reads TGCGCCAGCAGCTTGGGAAGGGTACTCTTCGAGGGGACTGAAGCTTTCTTT. This sequence encodes CASSLGRVLFEGTEAFF. The full variable domain, with the rest looked up from reference TRBV5-1 and TRBJ1-1, is KAGVTQTPRYLIKTRGQQVTLSCSPISGHRSVSWYQQTPGQGLQFLFEYFSETQRNKGNFPGRFSGRQFSNSRSEMNVSTLELGDSALYLCASSLGRVLFEGTEAFFGQGTRLTVV.

This clonotype was picked up many times. The rearrangement joins TRBV7-8 to TRBJ2-7; TRBD2 might be the D (5 bases). Germline loops: CDR1 SGHVS, CDR2 FQNEAQ. Between the trimmed V and J ends, which lost 4 bases and 7 bases, there was a span of 20 bases. The CDR3 runs 15 residues. The CDR3, as DNA: TGTGCCAGCAGCTCCCTCGAACAAGGGAGTGGGGAGCAGTACTTC. This encodes CASSSLEQGSGEQYF.

This clonotype was counted many times. The chain carries TRBV11-2 and TRBJ1-5; D is unclear. The CDR3 consists of 13 residues. V lost 3 bases and J lost 3, with 6 bases in between. Per the germline V gene, CDR1 is SGHAT and CDR2 is FQNNGV. In DNA, the CDR3 is TGTGCCAGCAGCTTGGGCTTCAATCAGCCCCAGCATTTT. Encoded protein: CASSLGFNQPQHF.